This T cell receptor beta chain derives from a study of blood T cell repertoires in COVID-19. The protocol was immunoSEQ multiplex PCR, while the TCRdb copy is restricted to in-frame clones and leaves out a portion. The sample consists of about 330,000 clones, roughly 87% of them appearing once. Losses at the gene ends were 0 bases for V and 1 base for J; bases not matched to a gene: 2. CDR3 length: 16 amino acids. Germline lookup yields CDR1 SGHRS and CDR2 YFSETQ. Recovered Cohort 3 donors showed two negative PCRs, clearance, or symptom resolution. The sequence was obtained from a woman in her 30s who had recovered from COVID-19. This chain joins TRBV5-1 and TRBJ2-2, with 8 bases identical to TRBD1. Input material: PBMCs or T cells enriched from blood (not recorded which). CDR3 nucleotides: TGCGCCAGCAGCTTGGAGGGACAGGTGAACACCGGGGAGCTGTTTTTT. Translating it yields CASSLEGQVNTGELFF.